This T cell receptor beta chain came from a study of T-cell reconstitution after alpha-beta-depleted transplantation in children. Unique molecular identifiers featured in how the TCRbeta library was prepared. MiXCR, run by TCRdb on the PCR reads, gives a single entry per CDR3 protein. The sample includes 600,000 to 700,000 distinct CDR3 sequences, around 16% of them seen just once. This clonotype was found a few times. V lost 4 bases, J lost 1 base, and 5 bases stayed unmatched. The CDR3 totals 14 residues. Germline V gene lookup returns CDR1 SQVTM and CDR2 ANQGSEA. This specimen was PBMCs from the stem cell graft donor, taken from the stem cell graft. The chain joins TRBV29-1 to TRBJ2-7, with TRBD1 matching 9 bases. The receptor's source is a human donor who donated a stem cell graft to a child with acute myeloid leukemia. The CDR3: CSVVYGTGSYEQYF. CDR3 nucleotides: TGCAGCGTTGTGTATGGGACAGGGTCCTACGAGCAGTACTTC.